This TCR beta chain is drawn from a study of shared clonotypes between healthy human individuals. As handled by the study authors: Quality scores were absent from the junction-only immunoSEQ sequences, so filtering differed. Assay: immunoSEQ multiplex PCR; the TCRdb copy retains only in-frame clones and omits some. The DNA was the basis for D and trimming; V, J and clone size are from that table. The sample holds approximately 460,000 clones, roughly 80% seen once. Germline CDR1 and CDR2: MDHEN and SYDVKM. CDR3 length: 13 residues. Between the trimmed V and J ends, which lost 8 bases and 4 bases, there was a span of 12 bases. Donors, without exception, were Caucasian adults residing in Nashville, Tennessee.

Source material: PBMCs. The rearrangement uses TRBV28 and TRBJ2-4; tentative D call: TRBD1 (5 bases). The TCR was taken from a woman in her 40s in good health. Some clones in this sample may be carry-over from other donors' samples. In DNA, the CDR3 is TGTGCCAGCGACAGTGGACGGAAAAACATTCAGTACTTC. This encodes CASDSGRKNIQYF.